This TCR beta chain was found in a study of blood T cell repertoires in COVID-19. Data came from immunoSEQ multiplex PCR; TCRdb stores just in-frame clones and leaves some out. The sample consists of 200,000 to 250,000 clones, around 88% of them appearing once. V lost 0 bases and J lost 4; bases outside the gene matches: 10. The CDR3 covers 17 residues. CDR1 SGHDN and CDR2 FVKESK come from the germline V gene. J is TRBJ1-2 and V is TRBV14, with 8 nucleotides matching TRBD1. Sequencing was done on a sample of peripheral blood. The source is a man older than 75 with acute or convalescent COVID-19. This CDR3 is CASSQDRQGTGSYGYTF. In DNA form, the CDR3 reads TGTGCCAGCAGCCAAGATCGACAGGGGACGGGGTCCTATGGCTACACCTTC.